This T cell receptor (beta chain) originates from a study of CD8+ T cells in alopecia areata. Findings and caveats of the study: In scalp samples, resident alphabeta T cells of normal skin are also sequenced.

Germline V lookup: CDR1 SGHNT, CDR2 YYREEE (reference sequence). The V gene lost 1 base and the J gene lost 7 bases, with 20 bases spanning the gap. There are 16 residues in the CDR3. Treatment defined: oral pan-JAK inhibitor, 5-10 mg twice daily. Concerning this clone: Its matching antigen is unknown.

RNA extraction and reverse transcription yielded cDNA as sequencing template. Clones were read by immunoSEQ multiplex PCR, and TCRdb kept only the in-frame ones, dropping some. Among about 190,000 clones listed, approximately 67% were seen once. The gene calls are TRBV5-4 and TRBJ1-1; D call uncertain. The source material was CD4+ T cells sorted from blood, sampled around week 49, from a patient treated with tofacitinib. The source is a human donor with alopecia areata. CDR3 DNA sequence: TGTGCCAGCAGCTTGTCCCTCCCGGGAGCAATTATTGAAGCTTTCTTT. Encoded protein: CASSLSLPGAIIEAFF.